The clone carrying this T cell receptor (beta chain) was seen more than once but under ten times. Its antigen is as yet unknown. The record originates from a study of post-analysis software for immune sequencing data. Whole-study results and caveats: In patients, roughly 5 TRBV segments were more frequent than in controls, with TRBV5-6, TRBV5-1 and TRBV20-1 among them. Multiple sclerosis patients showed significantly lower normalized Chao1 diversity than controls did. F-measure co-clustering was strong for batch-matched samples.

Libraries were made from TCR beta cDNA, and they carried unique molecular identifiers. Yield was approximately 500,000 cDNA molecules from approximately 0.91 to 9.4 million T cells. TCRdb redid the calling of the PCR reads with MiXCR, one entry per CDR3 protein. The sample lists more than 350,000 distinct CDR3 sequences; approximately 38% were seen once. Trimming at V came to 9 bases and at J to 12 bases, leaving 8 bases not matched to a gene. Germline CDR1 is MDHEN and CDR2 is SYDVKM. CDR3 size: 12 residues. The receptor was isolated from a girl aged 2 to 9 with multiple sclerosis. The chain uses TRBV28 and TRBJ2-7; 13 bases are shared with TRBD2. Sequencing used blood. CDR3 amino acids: CASRGLAGVMYF. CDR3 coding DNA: TGTGCCAGTAGAGGACTAGCGGGAGTTATGTACTTC.